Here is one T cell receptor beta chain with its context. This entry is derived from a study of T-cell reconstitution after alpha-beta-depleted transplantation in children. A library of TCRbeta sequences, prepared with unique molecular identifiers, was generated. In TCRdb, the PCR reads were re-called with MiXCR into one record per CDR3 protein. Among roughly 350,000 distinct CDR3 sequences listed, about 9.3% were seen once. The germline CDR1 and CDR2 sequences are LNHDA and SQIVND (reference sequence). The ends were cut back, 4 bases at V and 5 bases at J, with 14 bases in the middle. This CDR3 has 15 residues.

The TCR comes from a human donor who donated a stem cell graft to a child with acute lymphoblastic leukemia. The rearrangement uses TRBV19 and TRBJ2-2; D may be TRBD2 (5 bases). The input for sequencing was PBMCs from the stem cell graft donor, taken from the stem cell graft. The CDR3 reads CASSSWERGTGELFF. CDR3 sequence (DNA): TGTGCCAGTAGTAGTTGGGAGAGAGGTACCGGGGAGCTGTTTTTT.